The 14 T cell receptor beta chains below come from one sample, sequenced in a study of blood T cell repertoires in COVID-19. TCRdb keeps only in-frame clones here, not all; method: immunoSEQ multiplex PCR. Here the sample spans approximately 300,000 clones, about nine tenths being singletons. Sequencing was done on a sample of peripheral blood. The receptors come from a woman aged 25 to 45 with COVID-19, enrolled during active disease.

J is TRBJ2-2 and V is TRBV5-4; the D gene is possibly TRBD2 (5 bases). From germline, CDR1 is SGHNT and CDR2 YYREEE (reference sequence). There are 14 residues in the CDR3. V was cut by 0 bases and J by 4 bases, with 7 bases left in between. The CDR3 spells CASSLAGITGELFF. CDR3 coding DNA: TGTGCCAGCAGCTTGGCCGGGATCACCGGGGAGCTGTTTTTT.

The chain couples TRBV7-9 to TRBJ2-1, with TRBD2 identical over 7 bases. Germline V gene sequence: CDR1 SEHNR, CDR2 FQNEAQ (reference sequence). The CDR3 contains 14 residues. The J segment lost 9 bases and the V segment lost 1 base, leaving 6 bases of the junction unmatched. The CDR3 loop is CASSLGAGAPEQFF. The CDR3 nucleotides are TGTGCCAGCAGCTTAGGCGCGGGAGCCCCTGAGCAGTTCTTC.

The gene calls are TRBV4-1 and TRBJ1-5; D gene unclear. Germline-derived CDR1 and CDR2 are MGHRA and YSYEKL. Trimming took 5 bases from V and 4 from J, leaving 15 bases between them. The CDR3 extends over 15 amino acids. CDR3 residues: CASSLVGQSNQPQHF. CDR3 bases: TGCGCCAGCAGCTTGGTTGGGCAGTCGAATCAGCCCCAGCATTTT.

As concerns this clone: Different DNA sequences within this sample yield the same CDR3. The chain has TRBV28 and TRBJ2-7; 12 nucleotides line up with TRBD2. The V segment lost 6 bases and the J segment 2 bases; nucleotides outside the gene matches: 5. CDR3 length: 15 residues. Germline V CDR1 and CDR2: MDHEN, SYDVKM. The CDR3, as DNA: TGTGCCAGCAGCCCCGGACTAGCGGGGACCTACGAGCAGTACTTC. This encodes CASSPGLAGTYEQYF.

The V call is TRBV2, the J call TRBJ1-2; TRBD1 matches at 7 bases. CDR3 size: 12 residues. Germline V gene lookup returns CDR1 SNHLY and CDR2 FYNNEI. V lost 6 bases to trimming and J lost 8 bases; unmatched junction nucleotides: 6. CDR3: CASRVRGLGYTF. CDR3 in DNA: TGTGCCAGCAGGGTCAGGGGGTTGGGCTACACCTTC. The full variable domain, completed using reference TRBV2 and TRBJ1-2, is EPEVTQTPSHQVTQMGQEVILRCVPISNHLYFYWYRQILGQKVEFLVSFYNNEISEKSEIFDDQFSVERPDGSNFTLKIRSTKLEDSAMYFCASRVRGLGYTFGSGTRLTVV.

This chain uses TRBV5-1 with TRBJ2-7; tentatively, D is TRBD1 (6 bases). The CDR3 is 15 residues long. The germline gives CDR1 SGHRS, CDR2 YFSETQ. Deletions cut 4 bases from V and 0 bases from J, with 14 bases between. CDR3 amino acids: CASSPTQGSSYEQYF. The CDR3 DNA reads TGCGCCAGCAGCCCGACACAGGGTAGCTCCTACGAGCAGTACTTC.

The rearrangement links TRBV27 to TRBJ2-1, with D possibly being TRBD2 (5 bases). Per germline, CDR1 MNHEY and CDR2 SMNVEV (reference sequence). There are 13 residues in the CDR3. The ends were cut back, 8 bases at V and 5 bases at J, with 13 bases in the middle. CDR3 DNA: TGTGCCAGCCGCGGGCGAGATAACAATGAGCAGTTCTTC. Its protein is CASRGRDNNEQFF.

This chain uses TRBV28 with TRBJ1-5; D is undetermined. The germline V gene encodes CDR1 MDHEN and CDR2 SYDVKM. V lost 11 bases and J 2 bases, leaving 13 bases between the germline ends. The CDR3 extends over 13 amino acids. The CDR3 DNA reads TGTGCCGTGGTGACGGAGGGCAATCAGCCCCAGCATTTT. This sequence encodes CAVVTEGNQPQHF.

This clone was observed a single time. The rearrangement joins TRBV6-5 to TRBJ2-7; 8 nucleotides agree with TRBD2. J was trimmed by 0 bases and V by 7 bases; bases with no gene match: 8. The CDR3 is 15 amino acids. The V gene's germline CDR1 is MNHEY and CDR2 SVGAGI. The CDR3 region has the DNA TGTGCCAGCACCCGAGCGGGGGAGATCTCCTACGAGCAGTACTTC. This sequence encodes CASTRAGEISYEQYF.

The gene calls are TRBV19 and TRBJ2-5, with 9 bases aligning to TRBD1. Germline CDR1 is LNHDA and CDR2 is SQIVND (reference sequence). This CDR3 has 15 residues. V lost 4 bases, J lost 4 bases, and 7 bases stayed unmatched. The CDR3 protein is CASSKPGQGGETQYF. The DNA of the CDR3 is TGTGCCAGTAGTAAACCGGGACAGGGCGGAGAGACCCAGTACTTC.

The chain couples TRBV11-3 to TRBJ2-7, with D unresolved. Germline CDR1 is SGHNT and CDR2 is YENEEA. This CDR3 comprises 13 residues. Trimming cost V 3 bases and J 2 bases, with 8 bases left between them. CDR3 sequence reads: CASSFGATYEQYF. The DNA of the CDR3 is TGTGCCAGCAGCTTTGGAGCTACCTACGAGCAGTACTTC.

The rearrangement joins TRBV5-1 to TRBJ1-1; D gene uncertain. Germline V gene lookup returns CDR1 SGHRS and CDR2 YFSETQ. The ends were cut back, 2 bases at V and 1 base at J, with 15 bases in the middle. This CDR3 region has 16 residues. The CDR3, as DNA: TGCGCCAGCAGCTTTGGGAATGTGGGAGGGAACACTGAAGCTTTCTTT. Its protein is CASSFGNVGGNTEAFF.

For this clone: Other DNA sequences of this sample code for an identical CDR3. The chain recombines TRBV28 with TRBJ1-4; D is undetermined. CDR3 size: 12 residues. Germline V gene data show CDR1 as MDHEN and CDR2 as SYDVKM. V was clipped by 6 bases and J by 8 bases, with 10 bases between them. The CDR3 sequence: CASSSPGEKLFF. CDR3 bases: TGTGCCAGCAGCTCCCCGGGGGAAAAACTGTTTTTT. The full variable domain, in which reference TRBV28 and TRBJ1-4 provide the parts outside the CDR3, is DVKVTQSSRYLVKRTGEKVFLECVQDMDHENMFWYRQDPGLGLRLIYFSYDVKMKEKGDIPEGYSVSREKKERFSLILESASTNQTSMYLCASSSPGEKLFFGSGTQLSVL.

This clone was recorded only once. The rearrangement joins TRBV28 to TRBJ1-4, with a weak D call TRBD1 (5 bases). Germline V gene data show CDR1 as MDHEN and CDR2 as SYDVKM. V dropped 6 bases and J dropped 7 bases, with 15 bases sitting between them. The CDR3 has 14 residues. The CDR3 region is CASRPPAGGEKLFF. DNA of the CDR3: TGTGCCAGCAGGCCACCGGCCGGGGGTGAAAAACTGTTTTTT.